A single T cell receptor (beta chain) is shown here with its context. Its specificity is not known. With 60 Vbeta and 13 Jbeta primers, the PCR was carried out. Libraries were prepared by immunoSEQ multiplex PCR; TCRdb keeps only in-frame clonotypes and omits some of them. The sample lists under 170,000 clones; 55% to 80% were seen once. This record belongs to a study of cytomegalovirus exposure and HLA in healthy donors. The CDR3 is made up of 15 amino acids. The germline V and J ends were trimmed by 0 bases and 5 bases, with 13 bases remaining between them. Germline assignment: CDR1 SEHNR and CDR2 FQNEAQ (reference sequence). Study-level results: A missense DCLRE1C variant was associated with V- and J-gene trimming of TCR beta chains in a later analysis, and an independent cohort replicated the association.

Sequencing was done on a sample of PBMCs. This TCR was recovered from an older woman in good health and CMV-seropositive. This chain links TRBV7-9 with TRBJ2-5; maybe TRBD1 (6 bases). CDR3 sequence reads: CASSLAVQGGETQYF. The CDR3 DNA reads as TGTGCCAGCAGCTTAGCAGTACAGGGTGGTGAGACCCAGTACTTC.